The 32 T cell receptor beta chains listed next were all sequenced from one sample in a study of CD8+ T cells in alopecia areata. Reverse transcribed after extraction, RNA yielded cDNA as the sequencing template. Clones were sequenced by immunoSEQ multiplex PCR, and TCRdb holds only the in-frame ones, with some missing. This table holds 140,000 to 150,000 clones, approximately 49% found once. The sample consisted of CD4+ T cells sorted from blood, taken at week 0. The receptor set was obtained from a human donor with alopecia areata.

This chain connects TRBV9 to TRBJ2-1; 11 bases line up with TRBD2. Germline values: CDR1 SGDLS, CDR2 YYNGEE. Unmatched junction bases numbered 3, after V lost 4 bases and J lost 3 bases. The CDR3 contains 15 residues. This CDR3 is CASSRLAGNYNEQFF. The CDR3 nucleotides are TGTGCCAGCAGCCGACTAGCGGGAAACTACAATGAGCAGTTCTTC.

V gene TRBV2 combines with J gene TRBJ1-1; D is unclear. CDR1 and CDR2 from the germline V gene are SNHLY and FYNNEI. The CDR3 has 15 amino acids. Deletions cut 2 bases from V and 0 bases from J, with 10 bases between. The CDR3 sequence: CASSEFAQMNTEAFF. The CDR3 DNA follows: TGTGCCAGCAGTGAATTTGCACAAATGAACACTGAAGCTTTCTTT.

The sample holds a few counts of this clone. This chain joins TRBV11-2 and TRBJ2-3, with no clear D. Germline loops: CDR1 SGHAT, CDR2 FQNNGV. The CDR3 has 12 amino acids. Trimming took off 7 bases at V and 11 bases at J, with 16 bases between the two ends. CDR3 sequence reads: CASTLSTDLQYF. The CDR3 DNA follows: TGTGCCAGCACCCTGTCTACCGACCTGCAGTATTTT. The entire variable domain, with the rest obtained from reference TRBV11-2 and TRBJ2-3, is as follows: EAGVAQSPRYKIIEKRQSVAFWCNPISGHATLYWYQQILGQGPKLLIQFQNNGVVDDSQLPKDRFSAERLKGVDSTLKIQPAKLEDSAVYLCASTLSTDLQYFGPGTRLTVL.

The chain combines TRBV30 with TRBJ2-1, with a weak D call TRBD1 (6 bases). The germline V gene has CDR1 GTSNPN and CDR2 SVGIG (reference sequence). V lost 8 bases, J lost 15 bases, and 17 bases lay in between. The length of the CDR3 is 10 residues. In nucleotides, the CDR3 is TGTGCCGGGACAAGGGGGATCTTGTTCTTC. As protein: CAGTRGILFF.

A few counts support this clone. V usage is TRBV10-3 and J usage is TRBJ2-6; TRBD1 aligns across 8 bases. Germline CDR1 is ENHRY and CDR2 is SYGVKD. This CDR3 contains 18 residues. V trimming: 0 bases; J trimming: 0 bases; junction bases outside the gene matches: 4. The CDR3 region has the DNA TGTGCCATCAGTGAGTCTGGACAGGGCCCCTCTGGGGCCAACGTCCTGACTTTC. As protein: CAISESGQGPSGANVLTF.

The rearrangement joins TRBV29-1 to TRBJ1-1; no definite D call. Germline V CDR1 and CDR2: SQVTM, ANQGSEA. V shed 6 bases and J shed 9 bases, with 20 bases lying between them. The CDR3 is 13 amino acids. The CDR3 protein is CSVAGPIPAQAFF. Written as DNA, the CDR3 is TGCAGCGTCGCTGGGCCGATCCCCGCCCAAGCTTTCTTT.

The V gene is TRBV7-8, the J gene TRBJ2-5; 9 nucleotides agree with TRBD1. The CDR3 totals 15 residues. CDR1 is SGHVS, CDR2 FQNEAQ, per germline. V dropped 5 bases and J dropped 4; count of bases not matched to a gene: 8. Here the CDR3 DNA reads TGTGCCAGCAGCCTCACAGGGGGCAGGGGAGAGACCCAGTACTTC. This sequence encodes CASSLTGGRGETQYF. Supplemented by reference TRBV7-8 and TRBJ2-5, the full variable domain reads GAGVSQSPRYKVAKRGQDVALRCDPISGHVSLFWYQQALGQGPEFLTYFQNEAQLDKSGLPSDRFFAERPEGSVSTLKIQRTQQEDSAVYLCASSLTGGRGETQYFGPGTRLLVL.

V usage is TRBV4-2 and J usage is TRBJ1-3; no firm D call. The CDR3 contains 17 residues. V lost 1 base and J lost 3, with 16 bases in between. Looked up from germline, CDR1 is LGHNA and CDR2 is YNFKEQ. The CDR3 DNA reads TGTGCCAGCAGCCAAGCAGGTTTTGGCGGCATTGGAAACACCATATATTTT. Translation: CASSQAGFGGIGNTIYF.

The V and J genes are TRBV27 and TRBJ2-7, with TRBD2 identical over 11 bases. Germline CDR1 reads MNHEY; CDR2 reads SMNVEV (reference sequence). CDR3 length equals 16 residues. The V and J ends lost 8 bases and 0 bases, in that order; junction bases with no gene match: 9. CDR3 bases: TGTGCCAGCGCCGGACTAGCGGGCAGCTACTCCTACGAGCAGTACTTC. Residues: CASAGLAGSYSYEQYF.

The chain carries TRBV10-2 and TRBJ2-5, with D hard to call. CDR3 length: 13 amino acids. V was pared by 7 bases and J by 5 bases, with 14 bases between. Germline assignment: CDR1 WSHSY and CDR2 SAAADI. The CDR3 sequence is CASNPSRSETQYF. CDR3 nucleotide sequence: TGCGCCAGCAATCCCTCCAGGAGTGAGACCCAGTACTTC.

The chain couples TRBV30 to TRBJ2-1, with TRBD2 matching 11 bases. Losses at the gene ends were 6 bases for V and 6 bases for J; bases not matched to a gene: 13. Germline lookup yields CDR1 GTSNPN and CDR2 SVGIG (reference sequence). The CDR3 spans 16 residues. The CDR3 here is CACTITSGSRGNEQFF. The CDR3 nucleotides read TGTGCCTGCACCATAACTAGCGGGAGTCGTGGCAATGAGCAGTTCTTC.

This clone was observed a handful of times. The chain is built from TRBV29-1 and TRBJ2-7, with D unclear. The CDR3 has 13 residues. The V end was cut by 0 bases, the J end by 2 bases, with 8 bases between. CDR1 is SQVTM, CDR2 ANQGSEA, per germline. CDR3 nucleotide sequence: TGCAGCGTTGAAGAGACGAAGGCCTACGAGCAGTACTTC. It specifies CSVEETKAYEQYF.

The V call is TRBV18, the J call TRBJ2-5, with a tentative D call TRBD1 (6 bases). The germline gives CDR1 KGHSH, CDR2 LQKENI. This CDR3 region has 13 residues. Between the trimmed V and J ends, which lost 3 bases and 5 bases, there was a span of 10 bases. In DNA form, the CDR3 reads TGTGCCAGCTCACCCGCGCAGGGGGAGACCCAGTACTTC. Encoded protein: CASSPAQGETQYF. Full variable domain (remainder filled in from reference TRBV18 and TRBJ2-5): NAGVMQNPRHLVRRRGQEARLRCSPMKGHSHVYWYRQLPEEGLKFMVYLQKENIIDESGMPKERFSAEFPKEGPSILRIQQVVRGDSAAYFCASSPAQGETQYFGPGTRLLVL.

The rearrangement links TRBV7-9 to TRBJ1-5, with D unclear. CDR3 length: 13 residues. CDR1 and CDR2 (germline): SEHNR, FQNEAQ (reference sequence). Deletions cut 2 bases from V and 4 bases from J, with 6 bases between. The CDR3 loop is CASSLFVNQPQHF. CDR3 coding DNA: TGTGCCAGCAGCTTATTCGTGAATCAGCCCCAGCATTTT.

V usage is TRBV9 and J usage is TRBJ1-4, with D perhaps matching TRBD1 (5 bases). The CDR3 extends over 14 amino acids. Trimming took off 3 bases at V and 6 bases at J, with 12 bases between the two ends. The germline V gene encodes CDR1 SGDLS and CDR2 YYNGEE. The CDR3 reads CASSADRGDEKLFF. Here the CDR3 DNA reads TGTGCCAGCAGCGCTGACAGAGGGGATGAAAAACTGTTTTTT.

The chain carries TRBV29-1 and TRBJ1-3; 9 bases are a match to TRBD1. The CDR3 is made up of 14 amino acids. Germline CDR1 SQVTM, CDR2 ANQGSEA. V was pared by 5 bases and J by 0 bases, with 2 bases of the junction left unmatched. The CDR3 is CSVQDRGSGNTIYF. CDR3 in DNA: TGCAGCGTTCAGGACAGGGGCTCTGGAAACACCATATATTTT.

Written as DNA, the CDR3 is TGTGCCAGCAGCTTTAAGGCAGGGAACAATGAGCAGTTCTTC. Translation gives CASSFKAGNNEQFF. The rearrangement links TRBV7-8 to TRBJ2-1; maybe TRBD1 (5 bases). Looked up from germline, CDR1 is SGHVS and CDR2 is FQNEAQ. Trimming pared 3 bases from V and 5 bases from J, leaving 11 bases between. This CDR3 is built from 14 residues.

A few counts support this clone. The CDR3 region is CAEGLGANTGELFF. In nucleotides, the CDR3 is TGTGCCGAAGGGTTAGGCGCGAACACCGGGGAGCTGTTTTTT. This sequence joins TRBV30 and TRBJ2-2; D unclear. Germline CDR1 is GTSNPN and CDR2 is SVGIG (reference sequence). The V gene lost 8 bases and the J gene lost 0 bases, with 13 bases spanning the gap. This CDR3 is built from 14 residues. The full variable domain, in which reference TRBV30 and TRBJ2-2 provide the parts outside the CDR3, is SQTIHQWPATLVQPVGSPLSLECTVEGTSNPNLYWYRQAAGRGLQLLFYSVGIGQISSEVPQNLSASRPQDRQFILSSKKLLLSDSGFYLCAEGLGANTGELFFGEGSRLTVL.

The CDR3 DNA sequence: TGTGCCAGCAGCGCGAGATCCGGCCGGGGGACACAAGAGACCCAGTACTTC. It specifies CASSARSGRGTQETQYF. The chain uses TRBV4-2 and TRBJ2-5; D may correspond to TRBD1 or TRBD2 (6 bases each). The CDR3 length is 17 residues. V was pared by 5 bases and J by 2 bases, with 21 bases between. The germline V gene has CDR1 LGHNA and CDR2 YNFKEQ.

The J gene is TRBJ2-7, the V gene TRBV29-1, with D possibly TRBD1 on 5 matching bases. Trimming shortened V by 3 bases and J by 2 bases, and 23 bases separated the two germline ends. The CDR3 has 17 residues. The germline V gene encodes CDR1 SQVTM and CDR2 ANQGSEA. The CDR3 bases are TGCAGCGTTGATTGGGCAGGGATACGATCAGGAGCCTACGAGCAGTACTTC. The encoded protein is CSVDWAGIRSGAYEQYF.

The chain couples TRBV25-1 to TRBJ2-7, with D hard to call. The V gene lost 3 bases and the J gene lost 1 base, with 1 base spanning the gap. Looked up from germline, CDR1 is MGHDK and CDR2 is SYGVNS. The CDR3 totals 11 residues. CDR3 bases: TGTGCCAGCAGTGAGTCCTACGAGCAGTACTTC. Translated: CASSESYEQYF.

The J gene is TRBJ1-1, the V gene TRBV30, with D perhaps TRBD1 (5 bases). The CDR3 has 15 amino acids. Germline CDR1 GTSNPN, CDR2 SVGIG (reference sequence). With 4 bases removed from V and 3 bases from J, the gap between germline ends came to 18 bases. The CDR3 DNA is TGTGCCTGGACTGGGGGTCGTGCGCTTTACACTGAAGCTTTCTTT. This sequence encodes CAWTGGRALYTEAFF.

For this clone: At the DNA level, this CDR3 is encoded by other sequences in the same sample as well. The chain has TRBV5-4 and TRBJ2-5; D not resolved. The germline V and J ends were trimmed by 0 bases and 5 bases, with 8 bases remaining between them. The CDR3 extends over 13 amino acids. CDR1 is SGHNT, CDR2 YYREEE, per germline (reference sequence). The CDR3 spells CASSLEAGETQYF. The CDR3 DNA is TGTGCCAGCAGCTTGGAGGCCGGGGAGACCCAGTACTTC.

This clone was observed a handful of times. The V call is TRBV5-1, the J call TRBJ2-4; no clear D gene. CDR1 is SGHRS and CDR2 is YFSETQ in the germline V gene. The CDR3 is made up of 15 amino acids. V was trimmed by 5 bases and J by 5 bases, leaving 17 bases between them. The CDR3 is CASRGVGLGENIQYF. In DNA, the CDR3 is TGCGCCAGCAGGGGCGTAGGGCTAGGCGAAAACATTCAGTACTTC.

This clone has only a few counts. The CDR3 DNA reads as TGTGCCAGCAGCCCACCCCGGACAGGGCCGAACACTGAAGCTTTCTTT. Encoded protein: CASSPPRTGPNTEAFF. The chain uses TRBV9 and TRBJ1-1, with 8 bases that match TRBD1. CDR1 and CDR2 (germline): SGDLS, YYNGEE. The V segment lost 4 bases and the J segment 1 base; nucleotides outside the gene matches: 9. CDR3 size: 16 residues.

The genes are TRBV7-9 and TRBJ2-3; possible D gene TRBD1, 5 bases. Germline V gives CDR1 SEHNR, CDR2 FQNEAQ (reference sequence). V lost 2 bases, J lost 2 bases, and 11 bases lay in between. This CDR3 has 15 residues. The CDR3 coding sequence is TGTGCCAGCAGCTTATTGGGGCTCACCACAGATACGCAGTATTTT. This sequence encodes CASSLLGLTTDTQYF.

The CDR3 DNA sequence: TGCAGCGTTGAAGGGGCCAGGGGAGAGCAGTACTTC. Its protein product is CSVEGARGEQYF. J is TRBJ2-7 and V is TRBV29-1; possible D gene TRBD1, 6 bases. Germline assignment: CDR1 SQVTM and CDR2 ANQGSEA. With 1 base removed from V and 7 bases from J, the gap between germline ends came to 11 bases. This CDR3 has 12 residues.

This clone was detected once. The V gene is TRBV29-1, the J gene TRBJ1-2; 12 nucleotides agree with TRBD1. Trimming took 4 bases from V and 3 from J; bases not matched to a gene: 9. Germline CDR1 and CDR2: SQVTM and ANQGSEA. The CDR3 is 16 residues long. This CDR3 is CSVVGGQGALDYGYTF. DNA for the CDR3: TGCAGCGTTGTGGGGGGACAGGGGGCGTTAGACTATGGCTACACCTTC.

The CDR3 region is CASSLAVGRPGELFF. The CDR3 nucleotides are TGTGCCAGCAGCTTAGCGGTCGGGAGGCCCGGGGAGCTGTTTTTT. The chain is built from TRBV7-7 and TRBJ2-2; the match to TRBD2 covers 7 bases. The CDR3 contains 15 residues. Per germline, CDR1 SSHAT and CDR2 FNYEAQ (reference sequence). The junction had 4 bases not matched to a gene; V was cut back by 0 bases and J by 6 bases.

V usage is TRBV9 and J usage is TRBJ2-4; D possibly corresponds to TRBD1 (5 bases). The V gene lost 4 bases and the J gene lost 4 bases, with 12 bases spanning the gap. This CDR3 has 14 residues. Germline CDR1 reads SGDLS; CDR2 reads YYNGEE. CDR3 in amino acids: CASSKQAVKNIQYF. The CDR3 DNA follows: TGTGCCAGCAGCAAACAGGCGGTGAAAAACATTCAGTACTTC. The full variable domain, completed using reference TRBV9 and TRBJ2-4, is DSGVTQTPKHLITATGQRVTLRCSPRSGDLSVYWYQQSLDQGLQFLIQYYNGEERAKGNILERFSAQQFPDLHSELNLSSLELGDSALYFCASSKQAVKNIQYFGAGTRLSVL.

V and J are TRBV29-1 and TRBJ2-2, with 9 bases that match TRBD2. J lost 2 bases, V lost 3 bases, and 4 bases had no gene match. The CDR3 runs to 15 residues. The germline CDR1 and CDR2 sequences are SQVTM and ANQGSEA. CDR3 nucleotide sequence: TGCAGCGTTGATAGCGGGAGTACAAACACCGGGGAGCTGTTTTTT. It translates to CSVDSGSTNTGELFF.

This clone was counted only a few times. The chain recombines TRBV29-1 with TRBJ2-2, with 8 bases identical to TRBD2. J lost 3 bases, V lost 6 bases, and 6 bases had no gene match. The CDR3 is 14 amino acids. Per the germline V gene, CDR1 is SQVTM and CDR2 is ANQGSEA. The chain's CDR3 is CSVRRGADTGELFF. In nucleotides, the CDR3 is TGCAGCGTCAGGCGGGGGGCGGACACCGGGGAGCTGTTTTTT.